The 25 T cell receptor beta chains below were found in one sample sequenced in a study of Tregs in tolerant kidney transplant recipients. Method: immunoSEQ multiplex PCR; TCRdb's copy keeps in-frame clones and lacks some. The data include about 30,000 clones; the top ten clones carry approximately 15%. This specimen consisted of CD8+ T cells from blood, obtained before the transplant. The origin of the receptors is a human donor who received a combined kidney and bone marrow transplant.

Regarding this clone: The read finishes 3 residues shy of the CDR3 end, and the germline J gene is used to complete it. The J gene is TRBJ1-1, the V gene TRBV19; 8 bases line up with TRBD1. CDR1 and CDR2 (germline): LNHDA, SQIVND (reference sequence). This CDR3 region has 13 residues. The junction had 1 base not matched to a gene; V was cut back by 6 bases and J by 1 base. CDR3 DNA, as far as it was read: TGTGCCAGTAGAGGACAGGGGAACACTGAA. It encodes CASRGQGNTE. The whole CDR3 is CASRGQGNTEAFF.

Points on this clone: Read sequence stops 3 residues before the CDR3 end, and the germline J gene provides the missing end. Other DNA sequences in the sample encode the same CDR3. This chain joins TRBV6-2 or TRBV6-3 and TRBJ2-3; 9 nucleotides line up with TRBD1. V dropped 6 bases and J dropped 4; count of bases not matched to a gene: 5. Per the germline V gene, CDR1 is MNHEY and CDR2 is SVGEGT. The CDR3 sequence is 14 residues long. The CDR3 bases that were read are TGTGCCAGCAGCCATACAGGGGGCTCAGATACG. It translates to CASSHTGGSDT. The whole CDR3 is CASSHTGGSDTQYF.

Regarding this clone: The DNA ends 3 residues before the CDR3 does, and the rest of the CDR3 is filled in from the germline J gene. Other DNA sequences within the sample encode an identical CDR3. The chain carries TRBV13 and TRBJ2-1, with TRBD2 matching over 14 bases. CDR1 and CDR2 (germline): PRHDT, FYEKMQ (reference sequence). This CDR3 comprises 20 residues. Trimming cost V 5 bases and J 4 bases; bases outside gene matches: 16. CDR3 DNA (partial): TGTGCCAGCAGCCCTACCGTAGGGACTAGCGGGAGATGGGTTTACAATGAG. Protein product: CASSPTVGTSGRWVYNE. The full CDR3 is CASSPTVGTSGRWVYNEQFF.

CDR3 region: CASSFRGAAINGYTF. The part of the CDR3 DNA that was read is TGTGCCAGCAGCTTCCGGGGGGCGGCAATTAATGGC. This chain joins TRBV5-6 and TRBJ1-2, with a possible D match to TRBD1 (6 bases). The read ends 3 residues shy of where the CDR3 ends; the end is completed using the germline J gene. Germline V CDR1 and CDR2: SGHDT, YYEEEE. This CDR3 contains 15 residues. Trimming removed 2 bases at V and 6 bases at J, with 17 bases between.

Remarks on this clone: The read comes to an end 3 residues before the CDR3 does, leaving the germline J gene to fill in the end. This chain joins TRBV19 and TRBJ2-3; D is uncertain. CDR3 length equals 12 residues. Germline CDR1 LNHDA, CDR2 SQIVND (reference sequence). Between the trimmed V and J ends, which lost 2 bases and 5 bases, there was a span of 5 bases. The part of the CDR3 DNA that was read is TGTGCCAGTAGTATAAACGGAGATACG. Translation gives CASSINGDT. The CDR3 in full is CASSINGDTQYF. Variable domain in full (rest from reference TRBV19 and TRBJ2-3): DGGITQSPKYLFRKEGQNVTLSCEQNLNHDAMYWYRQDPGQGLRLIYYSQIVNDFQKGDIAEGYSVSREKKESFPLTVTSAQKNPTAFYLCASSINGDTQYFGPGTRLTVL.

Concerning this clone itself: The CDR3 end is not reached by the read, which stops 3 residues before it; the germline J gene fills it in. This chain links TRBV2 with TRBJ1-1; D is uncertain. CDR3 length equals 16 residues. V lost 6 bases and J lost 1, with 18 bases in between. CDR1 is SNHLY, CDR2 FYNNEI, per germline. Partial CDR3 DNA: TGTGCCAGCAGAGACGTCACGACAAACAGGAACACTGAA. As protein: CASRDVTTNRNTE. Given in full, the CDR3 is CASRDVTTNRNTEAFF.

CDR3 bases read: TGTGCCAGCAGCCCCCTCCCCGGGGTTGGAAACACC. Protein: CASSPLPGVGNT. The entire CDR3 protein is CASSPLPGVGNTIYF. This chain joins TRBV11-2 and TRBJ1-3; D call uncertain. Coverage ceases 3 residues before the CDR3 finishes, and the germline J gene fills in the end. In germline, CDR1 is SGHAT, CDR2 FQNNGV. V shed 5 bases and J shed 3 bases, with 14 bases lying between them. The CDR3 runs to 15 residues.

To note about this clone: The DNA ends 3 residues before the CDR3 does, and the rest of the CDR3 is filled in from the germline J gene. The rearrangement joins TRBV19 to TRBJ2-1; TRBD1 is a possible D gene (5 bases). The CDR3 extends over 13 amino acids. Per the germline V gene, CDR1 is LNHDA and CDR2 is SQIVND (reference sequence). Trimming shortened V by 6 bases and J by 1 base, and 7 bases separated the two germline ends. CDR3 amino acids: CASRAGSYNEQFF. Partial CDR3 DNA: TGTGCCAGTAGGGCAGGGTCCTACAATGAG.

A word on this clone: The read ends 3 residues shy of where the CDR3 ends; the end is completed using the germline J gene. The chain recombines TRBV19 with TRBJ2-2, with 7 bases lining up with TRBD1. Per the germline V gene, CDR1 is LNHDA and CDR2 is SQIVND (reference sequence). The ends lost 4 bases at V and 3 bases at J; junction bases unmatched: 2. The CDR3 runs to 14 residues. The CDR3 bases that were read are TGTGCCAGTAGTAGGGACAGCTACACCGGGGAG. It codes for CASSRDSYTGE. The complete CDR3 protein is CASSRDSYTGELFF.

As concerns this clone: The missing CDR3 end, 3 residues past where the read stops, is filled in from the germline J gene. The genes are TRBV7-6 and TRBJ2-7, with TRBD2 matching 13 bases. The J segment lost 5 bases and the V segment lost 5 bases, leaving 9 bases of the junction unmatched. CDR1 SGHVS and CDR2 FNYEAQ come from the germline V gene. This CDR3 has 16 amino acids. The CDR3 bases that were read are TGTGCCAGCAGCCCCCGGACTAGCGGGAGTACCCACGAG. Protein: CASSPRTSGSTHE. The CDR3 reads in full as CASSPRTSGSTHEQYF.

CDR3 protein: CASSLSSNIEQYF. The DNA read from the CDR3 is TGCGCCAGCAGCTTGAGTAGCAACATCGAG. The chain links TRBV5-1 to TRBJ2-7; no clear D. The CDR3 end falls 3 residues outside the read, so it is completed with the germline J gene. The CDR3 has 13 residues. V lost 1 base to trimming and J lost 6 bases, with 11 bases between them. CDR1 and CDR2 from the germline V gene are SGHRS and YFSETQ.

A remark on this clone: With the read ending 3 residues before the CDR3 end, the germline J gene is used to fill in that end. The chain joins TRBV30 to TRBJ2-7, with TRBD2 as a possible D gene (6 bases). This CDR3 has 15 amino acids. Germline V lookup: CDR1 GTSNPN, CDR2 SVGIG (reference sequence). The ends were cut back, 1 base at V and 0 bases at J, with 13 bases in the middle. CDR3 DNA, as far as it was read: TGTGCCTGGAGTGCGATGGACTATCCCTCCTACGAG. Protein product: CAWSAMDYPSYE. The CDR3 in its entirety is CAWSAMDYPSYEQYF.

Points on this clone: Sequencing ends 3 residues short of the CDR3 end; the germline J gene provides the rest. The V and J genes are TRBV5-1 and TRBJ2-7; 9 bases are a match to TRBD1. CDR1 and CDR2 (germline): SGHRS, YFSETQ. With 4 bases clipped from V and 5 bases from J, the junction kept 4 bases outside the gene matches. The CDR3 totals 13 residues. The part of the CDR3 DNA that was read is TGCGCCAGCAGCGGGGGACAGGGTGACGAG. This codes for CASSGGQGDE. In full, the CDR3 is CASSGGQGDEQYF.

A note on this clone: The read is 3 residues too short to cover the CDR3 end, so that end is filled in from the germline J gene. This chain links TRBV20-1 with TRBJ2-7, with 7 bases identical to TRBD2. Germline assignment: CDR1 DFQATT and CDR2 SNEGSKA (reference sequence). The trim removed 1 base at V and 2 bases at J, leaving 8 bases unmatched. This CDR3 has 15 amino acids. CDR3 sequence reads: CSARVLLAVPYEQYF. CDR3 bases read: TGCAGTGCTAGAGTTCTTCTAGCGGTACCCTACGAG.

As for this clone: Read data end 3 residues before the CDR3 end; the end is taken from the germline J gene. The V call is TRBV7-2, the J call TRBJ1-6, with 9 bases aligning to TRBD1. The CDR3 has 14 residues. The junction had 2 bases not matched to a gene; V was cut back by 3 bases and J by 8 bases. Germline assignment: CDR1 SGHTA and CDR2 FQGNSA. The sequenced part of the CDR3 DNA is TGTGCCAGCAGCTTCACAGGGGGCTATTCACCC. This codes for CASSFTGGYSP. From start to end, the CDR3 is CASSFTGGYSPLHF.

In the case of this clone: The sequence runs out 3 residues before the end of the CDR3; the remainder is reconstructed from the germline J gene. V is TRBV20-1 and J is TRBJ1-1; 7 nucleotides line up with TRBD1. The ends lost 1 base at V and 3 bases at J; junction bases unmatched: 5. This CDR3 comprises 14 residues. In germline, CDR1 is DFQATT, CDR2 SNEGSKA (reference sequence). The CDR3 spells CSARAGGRYTEAFF. The sequenced CDR3 bases are TGCAGTGCTAGAGCAGGGGGTAGGTACACTGAA.

Regarding this clone: Read sequence stops 3 residues before the CDR3 end, and the germline J gene provides the missing end. The chain recombines TRBV7-9 with TRBJ2-7, with 9 bases fitting TRBD2. Germline-derived CDR1 and CDR2 are SEHNR and FQNEAQ (reference sequence). J gave up 3 bases and V 7 bases, and 10 bases lay outside the gene matches. The CDR3 loop spans 15 amino acids. The CDR3 DNA, read in part, is TGTGCCAGCACCTCCACTCTGACTAGCGGCTACGAG. Protein: CASTSTLTSGYE. The CDR3 in full is CASTSTLTSGYEQYF.

About this clone: The read finishes 3 residues shy of the CDR3 end, and the germline J gene is used to complete it. The rearrangement uses TRBV7-9 and TRBJ1-1, with 7 bases matching TRBD1. CDR3 size: 15 residues. CDR1 is SEHNR and CDR2 is FQNEAQ in the germline V gene (reference sequence). The J segment lost 0 bases and the V segment lost 4 bases, leaving 5 bases of the junction unmatched. The CDR3 loop is CASSSVGGLNTEAFF. The covered CDR3 bases are TGTGCCAGCAGCTCCGTAGGGGGCCTGAACACTGAA.

As for this clone: The CDR3 end lies 3 residues beyond the end of the read and is filled in from the germline J gene. The chain carries TRBV5-1 and TRBJ1-1; D is ambiguous. With 3 bases removed from V and 1 base from J, the gap between germline ends came to 13 bases. The CDR3 runs 15 residues. The germline V gene encodes CDR1 SGHRS and CDR2 YFSETQ. The part of the CDR3 DNA that was read is TGCGCCAGCAGCTGGCCGCAGGAGGGGAACACTGAA. It codes for CASSWPQEGNTE. The whole CDR3 protein reads CASSWPQEGNTEAFF. Using reference TRBV5-1 and TRBJ1-1 for the parts outside the CDR3, the full variable domain is KAGVTQTPRYLIKTRGQQVTLSCSPISGHRSVSWYQQTPGQGLQFLFEYFSETQRNKGNFPGRFSGRQFSNSRSEMNVSTLELGDSALYLCASSWPQEGNTEAFFGQGTRLTVV.

A word on this clone: The read stops 3 residues short of the end of the CDR3; the missing end is completed from the germline J gene. The rearrangement joins TRBV12-5 to TRBJ2-1, with D hard to call. V lost 5 bases and J 2 bases, leaving 7 bases between the germline ends. The germline V gene has CDR1 LGHNT and CDR2 FRNRAP. This CDR3 is 13 amino acids long. The sequenced part of the CDR3 DNA is TGTGCTAGTGGTAAGGTCGCCTACAATGAG. This encodes CASGKVAYNE. The whole CDR3 is CASGKVAYNEQFF.

Turning to this clone: The read ends 3 residues shy of where the CDR3 ends; the end is completed using the germline J gene. The rearrangement joins TRBV29-1 to TRBJ2-1; TRBD2 might be the D (6 bases). The CDR3 extends over 12 amino acids. Looked up from germline, CDR1 is SQVTM and CDR2 is ANQGSEA. V dropped 6 bases and J dropped 5 bases, with 11 bases sitting between them. The CDR3 loop is CSVQGLNNEQFF. Incomplete CDR3 DNA: TGCAGCGTCCAGGGACTTAACAATGAG.

CDR3 residues: CASSIDQGTYGYTF. CDR3 DNA (partial): TGTGCCAGTAGTATCGATCAGGGAACCTATGGC. The chain links TRBV19 to TRBJ1-2, with D maybe TRBD1 (5 bases). Sequencing ends 3 residues short of the CDR3 end; the germline J gene provides the rest. The CDR3 runs to 14 residues. Germline-derived CDR1 and CDR2 are LNHDA and SQIVND (reference sequence). V dropped 3 bases and J dropped 4 bases, with 12 bases sitting between them.

With respect to this clone: The DNA ends 3 residues before the CDR3 does, and the rest of the CDR3 is filled in from the germline J gene. This chain connects TRBV19 to TRBJ1-1, with TRBD1 matching over 7 bases. The germline V gene encodes CDR1 LNHDA and CDR2 SQIVND (reference sequence). The CDR3 runs to 12 residues. CDR3 protein: CASRQGGEPAFF. The sequenced part of the CDR3 DNA is TGTGCCAGTAGGCAGGGGGGCGAACCT. Combining the CDR3 with reference TRBV19 and TRBJ1-1 gives the whole variable domain DGGITQSPKYLFRKEGQNVTLSCEQNLNHDAMYWYRQDPGQGLRLIYYSQIVNDFQKGDIAEGYSVSREKKESFPLTVTSAQKNPTAFYLCASRQGGEPAFFGQGTRLTVV.

Regarding this clone: The read comes to an end 3 residues before the CDR3 does, leaving the germline J gene to fill in the end. The genes are TRBV19 and TRBJ2-3; TRBD1 aligns across 7 bases. Germline V gene data show CDR1 as LNHDA and CDR2 as SQIVND (reference sequence). The CDR3 is 12 residues long. The V and J ends lost 7 bases and 4 bases, in that order; junction bases with no gene match: 2. The sequenced CDR3 bases are TGTGCCAGTAATACAGGGGCAGATACG. It codes for CASNTGADT. From start to end, the CDR3 is CASNTGADTQYF.

As regards this clone: The CDR3 goes on 3 residues after the read ends, and that part is filled in from the germline J gene. The chain employs TRBV2 and TRBJ2-5; 11 bases line up with TRBD2. The germline gives CDR1 SNHLY, CDR2 FYNNEI. Losses at the gene ends were 7 bases for V and 5 bases for J; bases not matched to a gene: 6. This CDR3 region has 14 residues. The sequenced part of the CDR3 DNA is TGTGCCAGCAATCCACTAGCGGGAGTGGAGACC. Its translation is CASNPLAGVET. The full CDR3 protein reads CASNPLAGVETQYF. Complete variable domain (other parts from reference TRBV2 and TRBJ2-5): EPEVTQTPSHQVTQMGQEVILRCVPISNHLYFYWYRQILGQKVEFLVSFYNNEISEKSEIFDDQFSVERPDGSNFTLKIRSTKLEDSAMYFCASNPLAGVETQYFGPGTRLLVL.